This T cell receptor beta chain comes out of a study of technical replicates of blood from a handful of donors. Using immunoSEQ multiplex PCR, the repertoire was profiled, and TCRdb retains in-frame clones only, with some absent. The data contain under 95,000 clones, about 95% of them singletons. Sequencing was carried out using T cells isolated from PBMCs. This receptor was obtained from a human donor in good health.

This CDR3 reads CASSLETQGGNSPLHF. CDR3 DNA sequence: TGTGCCAGCAGCTTAGAAACACAGGGGGGAAATTCACCCCTCCACTTT. This chain links TRBV7-8 with TRBJ1-6; 8 nucleotides match TRBD1. V was pared by 1 base and J by 7 bases, with 6 bases of the junction left unmatched. Per the germline V gene, CDR1 is SGHVS and CDR2 is FQNEAQ. The CDR3 is 16 residues long. Full variable domain (remainder filled in from reference TRBV7-8 and TRBJ1-6): GAGVSQSPRYKVAKRGQDVALRCDPISGHVSLFWYQQALGQGPEFLTYFQNEAQLDKSGLPSDRFFAERPEGSVSTLKIQRTQQEDSAVYLCASSLETQGGNSPLHFGNGTRLTVT.